This entry is about one T cell receptor beta chain. Its antigen is as yet unknown. This entry is derived from a study of shared clonotypes between healthy human individuals. Study information: CD4 naive and CD4 memory each took three plates per donor, while CD8 naive took two and CD8 memory one.

Study outcomes and limitations: Apart from blood, nothing was sampled; tissue repertoires likely differ. Large sequencing depth failed to make sorted-subset sequencing complete, rarefaction showed. Relative to memory subsets, naive subsets generally showed larger estimated richness.

Clones were sequenced by immunoSEQ multiplex PCR, and TCRdb holds only the in-frame ones, with some missing. The sample has hundreds of thousands of clones, about 96% seen once; the top ten hold 0.06%. Germline CDR1 MNHNS, CDR2 SASEGT. Trimming removed 8 bases at V and 6 bases at J, with 11 bases between. This CDR3 is 12 amino acids long. Specimen: naive CD4+ T cells sorted from blood. The sample's subset: CD45RA+ positively selected. The chain employs TRBV6-1 and TRBJ1-5; tentatively, D is TRBD1 (6 bases). The TCR comes from a woman aged 25 to 39 in good health. As DNA, the CDR3 is TGTGCCAGCGGGGTACAGGGTCAGCCCCAGCATTTT. Translation: CASGVQGQPQHF.